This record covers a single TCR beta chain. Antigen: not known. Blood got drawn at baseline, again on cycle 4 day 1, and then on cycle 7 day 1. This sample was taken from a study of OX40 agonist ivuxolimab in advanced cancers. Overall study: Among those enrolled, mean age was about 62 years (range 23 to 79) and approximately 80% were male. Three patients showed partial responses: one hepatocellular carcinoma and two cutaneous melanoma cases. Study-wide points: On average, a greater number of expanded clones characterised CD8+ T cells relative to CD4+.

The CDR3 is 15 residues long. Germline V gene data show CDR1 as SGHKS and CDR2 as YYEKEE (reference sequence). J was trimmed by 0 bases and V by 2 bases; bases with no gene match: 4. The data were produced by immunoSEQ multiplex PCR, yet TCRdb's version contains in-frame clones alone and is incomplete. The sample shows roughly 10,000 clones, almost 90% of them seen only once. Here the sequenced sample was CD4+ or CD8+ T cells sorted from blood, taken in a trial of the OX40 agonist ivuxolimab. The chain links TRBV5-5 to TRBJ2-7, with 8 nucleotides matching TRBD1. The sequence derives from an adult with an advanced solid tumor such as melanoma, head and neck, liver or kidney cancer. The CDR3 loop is CASSFITGGSYEQYF. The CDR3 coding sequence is TGTGCCAGCAGCTTTATAACAGGGGGCTCCTACGAGCAGTACTTC.